Below, 26 T cell receptor beta chains from the same sample are listed, as sequenced in a study of low-dose radiotherapy and immunotherapy resistance in tumors. With TRAV- and TRBV-specific primers, first-strand cDNA was made, covering the alpha and beta chains. For amplifying TCRs, the PCR ran for 15 to 20 cycles with Phusion, which was used together with a constant-region primer and the adapter on the V primers. TCRdb passed the reads through MiXCR, listing each CDR3 protein once. The sample has approximately 11,000 distinct CDR3 sequences; about 51% are singletons. The source of these receptors is a human donor with advanced metastatic prostate, ovarian, gallbladder or colorectal cancer (not recorded which). This table probably holds off-target reads from a library built for another chain.

This chain joins TRBV25-1 and TRBJ2-3, with D perhaps matching TRBD1 (6 bases). Germline CDR1 and CDR2: MGHDK and SYGVNS. V lost 4 bases and J 1 base, leaving 9 bases between the germline ends. This CDR3 contains 14 residues. The CDR3 DNA is TGTGCCAGCAGTGGATGGACAGGCACAGATACGCAGTATTTT. It encodes CASSGWTGTDTQYF.

The rearrangement links TRBV12-3 or TRBV12-4 to TRBJ2-5; D gene unclear. Trimming stripped 1 base from V and 2 bases from J, with 5 bases between. The length of the CDR3 is 13 residues. CDR3 amino acids: CASSLGRQETQYF. The CDR3 coding sequence is TGTGCCAGCAGTTTAGGTCGGCAAGAGACCCAGTACTTC.

The chain couples TRBV20-1 to TRBJ2-1; 7 nucleotides match TRBD2. The junction had 5 bases not matched to a gene; V was cut back by 0 bases and J by 0 bases. The CDR3 length is 16 residues. Looked up from germline, CDR1 is DFQATT and CDR2 is SNEGSKA (reference sequence). CDR3 protein: CSAREGLAVSYNEQFF. The CDR3, as DNA: TGCAGTGCTAGAGAGGGCCTAGCGGTCTCCTACAATGAGCAGTTCTTC.

The genes are TRBV6-8 and TRBJ2-1; D unclear. Between the trimmed V and J ends, which lost 3 bases and 6 bases, there was a span of 9 bases. Germline V CDR1 and CDR2: MNHGY, SAAAGT. This CDR3 comprises 13 residues. CDR3 sequence reads: CASSYGRFNEQFF. In nucleotides, the CDR3 is TGTGCCAGCAGTTATGGCCGATTCAATGAGCAGTTCTTC.

This clonotype was picked up a small number of times. This sequence joins TRBV6-8 and TRBJ1-2; D not certain. CDR3 size: 13 residues. Germline-derived CDR1 and CDR2 are MNHGY and SAAAGT. The V end was cut by 6 bases, the J end by 6 bases, with 14 bases between. CDR3 residues: CASRLGIWDGYTF. The DNA for the CDR3 is TGTGCCAGCAGACTAGGTATCTGGGATGGCTACACCTTC.

This clonotype was recorded only once. The chain couples TRBV3-1 to TRBJ1-1, with D unclear. The CDR3 has 15 residues. Germline CDR1 LGHDT, CDR2 YNNKEL (reference sequence). The V and J ends lost 1 base and 5 bases respectively, with 14 bases between them. CDR3 sequence (DNA): TGTGCCAGCAGCCAAGCTGAGGTTAGAGGGACTGAAGCTTTCTTT. Translated, it gives CASSQAEVRGTEAFF.

The genes are TRBV5-1 and TRBJ1-4; tentatively, D is TRBD1 (5 bases). V was trimmed by 3 bases and J by 6 bases, leaving 9 bases between them. Per the germline V gene, CDR1 is SGHRS and CDR2 is YFSETQ. The CDR3 contains 13 residues. CDR3 loop: CASSWGLYEKLFF. CDR3 coding DNA: TGCGCCAGCAGCTGGGGACTCTATGAAAAACTGTTTTTT.

In its sample, this clonotype was seen a few times. The chain carries TRBV28 and TRBJ2-1, with 16 bases that match TRBD2. With 0 bases clipped from V and 4 bases from J, the junction kept 0 bases outside the gene matches. Per germline, CDR1 MDHEN and CDR2 SYDVKM. The CDR3 is 17 amino acids. The CDR3 is CASSLWGLAGGYNEQFF. The CDR3 nucleotides are TGTGCCAGCAGTTTATGGGGACTAGCGGGAGGGTACAATGAGCAGTTCTTC.

This clonotype has more than one count but fewer than ten. The V and J genes are TRBV11-2 and TRBJ2-3; 7 bases are a match to TRBD1. This CDR3 comprises 11 residues. The J segment lost 6 bases and the V segment lost 10 bases, leaving 4 bases of the junction unmatched. Germline CDR1 SGHAT, CDR2 FQNNGV. The CDR3 sequence is CAIDRADTQYF. The DNA for the CDR3 is TGTGCCATAGACAGGGCCGATACGCAGTATTTT.

The genes are TRBV5-5 and TRBJ1-2, with 7 bases aligning to TRBD1. Germline CDR1 SGHKS, CDR2 YYEKEE (reference sequence). With V trimmed by 4 bases and J by 8 bases, 8 bases remained unmatched. The CDR3 is made up of 13 amino acids. The DNA of the CDR3 is TGTGCCAGCAGCACGACAGGGAGCCGCGGCTACACCTTC. As protein: CASSTTGSRGYTF.

The chain uses TRBV5-4 and TRBJ2-2; perhaps TRBD2 as D (5 bases). The V and J ends lost 0 bases and 1 base respectively, with 13 bases between them. Germline lookup yields CDR1 SGHNT and CDR2 YYREEE (reference sequence). CDR3 size: 17 residues. This chain's CDR3 is CASSLGVGAVNTGELFF. The CDR3 DNA sequence: TGTGCCAGCAGCTTGGGAGTTGGAGCGGTGAACACCGGGGAGCTGTTTTTT.

CDR3 residues: CASSSRDFILSEQFF. In DNA form, the CDR3 reads TGTGCCAGCAGCTCCCGGGACTTCATCCTCTCTGAGCAGTTCTTC. This sequence joins TRBV7-8 and TRBJ2-1, with D possibly TRBD2 on 6 matching bases. The CDR3 loop spans 15 amino acids. In germline, CDR1 is SGHVS, CDR2 FQNEAQ. V lost 4 bases to trimming and J lost 9 bases, with 19 bases between them. Filled out from reference TRBV7-8 and TRBJ2-1, the complete variable domain reads GAGVSQSPRYKVAKRGQDVALRCDPISGHVSLFWYQQALGQGPEFLTYFQNEAQLDKSGLPSDRFFAERPEGSVSTLKIQRTQQEDSAVYLCASSSRDFILSEQFFGPGTRLTVL.

This chain links TRBV23-1 with TRBJ2-1, with 7 positions matching TRBD1. TRBV23-1 is an ORF, with its function uncertain. The CDR3 consists of 15 residues. J gave up 5 bases and V 8 bases, and 12 bases lay outside the gene matches. CDR3: CASERGRGSNNEQFF. As DNA, the CDR3 is TGCGCCAGCGAAAGGGGGCGCGGGTCCAACAATGAGCAGTTCTTC.

V gene TRBV21-1 combines with J gene TRBJ2-1; the table calls TRBD2, which could not be checked here. TRBV21-1 counts as a pseudogene. The CDR3 contains 16 residues. The CDR3 region is CASKQREASSYNEQFF. In DNA, the CDR3 is TGTGCCAGCAAACAGCGGGAGGCGAGCTCCTACAATGAGCAGTTCTTC.

The genes are TRBV5-1 and TRBJ2-1; 8 positions agree with TRBD2. The length of the CDR3 is 13 residues. V was pared by 1 base and J by 7 bases, with 1 base of the junction left unmatched. The germline gives CDR1 SGHRS, CDR2 YFSETQ. The CDR3 bases are TGCGCCAGCAGCTTGCGGGGGGGAAATGAGCAGTTCTTC. Protein product: CASSLRGGNEQFF.

This chain joins TRBV28 and TRBJ2-7; maybe TRBD1 (6 bases). CDR3 size: 15 residues. Trimming stripped 8 bases from V and 3 bases from J, with 20 bases between. Germline CDR1 MDHEN, CDR2 SYDVKM. The CDR3 is CASQNTDSSDYEQYF. The CDR3 DNA is TGTGCCAGCCAAAACACGGACAGTTCGGACTACGAGCAGTACTTC. The complete variable domain, with remaining parts taken from reference TRBV28 and TRBJ2-7, reads DVKVTQSSRYLVKRTGEKVFLECVQDMDHENMFWYRQDPGLGLRLIYFSYDVKMKEKGDIPEGYSVSREKKERFSLILESASTNQTSMYLCASQNTDSSDYEQYFGPGTRLTVT.

This rearrangement joins TRBV19 to TRBJ1-4; D perhaps matches TRBD1 (5 bases). Germline lookup yields CDR1 LNHDA and CDR2 SQIVND (reference sequence). This CDR3 is 15 amino acids long. V gave up 3 bases and J gave up 0 bases, with 8 bases separating them. The CDR3 coding sequence is TGTGCCAGTAGTATTTTGACAGCAACTAATGAAAAACTGTTTTTT. This gives the protein CASSILTATNEKLFF.

This clonotype was observed once. The chain combines TRBV2 with TRBJ2-7; 9 bases are shared with TRBD1. With V trimmed by 3 bases and J by 6 bases, 9 bases remained unmatched. The CDR3 contains 15 residues. Looked up from germline, CDR1 is SNHLY and CDR2 is FYNNEI. CDR3 in amino acids: CASSEVQGAGSEQYF. For the CDR3, the DNA is TGTGCCAGCAGTGAGGTACAGGGGGCAGGAAGCGAGCAGTACTTC.

This clonotype has a handful of counts. V is TRBV28 and J is TRBJ1-2, with 8 bases fitting TRBD1. Per the germline V gene, CDR1 is MDHEN and CDR2 is SYDVKM. This CDR3 spans 14 amino acids. CDR3 region: CCSVTSGGVYGYTF. In DNA form, the CDR3 reads TGTTGCTCGGTGACCTCAGGGGGCGTCTATGGCTACACCTTC.

The gene calls are TRBV12-3 or TRBV12-4 and TRBJ2-1; possible D gene TRBD2, 6 bases. CDR3 length equals 12 residues. The V end lost 10 bases, the J end lost 4 bases, and 11 bases lay between the germline ends. CDR3 sequence reads: CATGRGYNEQFF. CDR3 DNA: TGTGCCACCGGACGGGGGTACAATGAGCAGTTCTTC.

The rearrangement joins TRBV15 to TRBJ1-1; tentatively, D is TRBD1 (5 bases). Germline V lookup: CDR1 LNHNV, CDR2 YYDKDF (reference sequence). V was pared by 2 bases and J by 5 bases, with 12 bases between. This CDR3 contains 14 residues. CDR3: CATSRSGRGTEAFF. CDR3 coding DNA: TGTGCCACCAGCAGAAGCGGGCGGGGGACTGAAGCTTTCTTT.

The genes are TRBV2 and TRBJ2-7; D possibly corresponds to TRBD1 (6 bases). Germline V lookup: CDR1 SNHLY, CDR2 FYNNEI. This CDR3 has 13 residues. V was shortened by 5 bases and J by 7 bases, with 15 bases between the two germline ends. CDR3 sequence (DNA): TGTGCCAGCAGTTCCACCCCCAGGGGTGAGCAGTACTTC. This sequence encodes CASSSTPRGEQYF.

The rearrangement uses TRBV24-1 and TRBJ2-3; maybe TRBD1 (5 bases). Germline-derived CDR1 and CDR2 are KGHDR and SFDVKD. Trimming took off 2 bases at V and 3 bases at J, with 8 bases between the two ends. The CDR3 contains 14 residues. The CDR3: CATSDSTVTDTQYF. CDR3 DNA: TGTGCCACCAGTGATTCGACAGTAACAGATACGCAGTATTTT.

The rearrangement uses TRBV29-1 and TRBJ1-1; no firm D call. Trimming pared 0 bases from V and 11 bases from J, leaving 16 bases between. Germline CDR1 is SQVTM and CDR2 is ANQGSEA. This CDR3 contains 13 residues. The CDR3 sequence: CSVEDVLSGGAFF. The CDR3 coding sequence is TGCAGCGTTGAAGATGTCCTGAGCGGAGGGGCTTTCTTT.

In this sample, this clonotype turned up a few times. The chain employs TRBV28 and TRBJ2-7; 10 nucleotides align to TRBD1. This CDR3 region has 15 residues. The V gene's germline CDR1 is MDHEN and CDR2 SYDVKM. Trimming cost V 6 bases and J 5 bases; bases outside gene matches: 10. CDR3 nucleotides: TGTGCCAGCAGCCCAGGGGGACAGGGGACCGACGAGCAGTACTTC. The encoded protein is CASSPGGQGTDEQYF. The full variable domain, in which reference TRBV28 and TRBJ2-7 provide the parts outside the CDR3, is DVKVTQSSRYLVKRTGEKVFLECVQDMDHENMFWYRQDPGLGLRLIYFSYDVKMKEKGDIPEGYSVSREKKERFSLILESASTNQTSMYLCASSPGGQGTDEQYFGPGTRLTVT.

The chain employs TRBV19 and TRBJ1-2; D is uncertain. CDR3 size: 12 residues. CDR1 is LNHDA, CDR2 SQIVND, per germline (reference sequence). The V end was cut by 1 base, the J end by 7 bases, with 7 bases between. The CDR3 is CASSIGSGGYTF. In DNA, the CDR3 is TGTGCCAGTAGTATAGGGTCTGGTGGCTACACCTTC.